This T cell receptor beta chain was observed in a study of blood T cell repertoires in COVID-19. There are 14 residues in the CDR3. J was trimmed by 6 bases and V by 8 bases; bases with no gene match: 12. The germline V gene has CDR1 MGHRA and CDR2 YSYEKL. TCRdb's table, derived via immunoSEQ multiplex PCR, lists solely in-frame clones and lacks some. The table lists some 100,000 clones, around 86% of them singletons. This chain links TRBV4-1 with TRBJ2-7; 8 bases line up with TRBD1. Sequenced material: PBMCs or T cells enriched from blood (not recorded which). This clonotype was obtained from a woman aged 50 to 60 who had recovered from COVID-19. The CDR3 DNA is TGCGCCAGCCAAGAGACAGGGGTCGTCTCCGAGCAGTACTTC. Translation: CASQETGVVSEQYF.